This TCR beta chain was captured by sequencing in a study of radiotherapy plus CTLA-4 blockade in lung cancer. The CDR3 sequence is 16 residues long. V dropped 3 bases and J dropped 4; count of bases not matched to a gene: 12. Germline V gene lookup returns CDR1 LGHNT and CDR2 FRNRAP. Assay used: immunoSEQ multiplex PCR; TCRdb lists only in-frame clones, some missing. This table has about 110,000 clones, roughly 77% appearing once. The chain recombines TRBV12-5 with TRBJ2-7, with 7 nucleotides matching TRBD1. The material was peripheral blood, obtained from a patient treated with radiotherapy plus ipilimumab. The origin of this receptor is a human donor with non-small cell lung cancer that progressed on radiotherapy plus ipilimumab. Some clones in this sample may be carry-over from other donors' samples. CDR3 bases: TGTGCTAGTGGTTTAGGGCCCAGACAGGGATTTTACGAGCAGTACTTC. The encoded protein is CASGLGPRQGFYEQYF. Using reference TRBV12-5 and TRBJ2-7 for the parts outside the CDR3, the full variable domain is DARVTQTPRHKVTEMGQEVTMRCQPILGHNTVFWYRQTMMQGLELLAYFRNRAPLDDSGMPKDRFSAEMPDATLATLKIQPSEPRDSAVYFCASGLGPRQGFYEQYFGPGTRLTVT.